The 5 T cell receptor beta chains in this list originate from one sample, sequenced in a study of Ad26.COV2.S vaccination and SARS-CoV-2 variants. Treatment indicated: roughly 19 received Ad26.COV2.S at low or high dose, single or two shots; a few received placebo; per-sample allocation not given. Repertoires come from day 63 after the first vaccine or placebo injection. The repertoire was sequenced with immunoSEQ multiplex PCR; TCRdb's copy has only in-frame clones and lacks some. The table shows about 680,000 clones, with roughly nine tenths occurring only once. The input for sequencing was peripheral blood, taken in a trial of Ad26.COV2.S vaccine versus placebo. The receptors were sampled from a person aged 18-65 years who received the Ad26.COV2.S COVID-19 vaccine or a placebo.

The chain recombines TRBV3-1 (or the pseudogene TRBV3-2) with TRBJ2-1; no clear D. Trimming took 0 bases from V and 4 from J, leaving 7 bases between them. The CDR3 sequence is 14 residues long. The germline CDR1 and CDR2 sequences are LGHDT and YNNKEL (reference sequence). CDR3 sequence: CASSQEVSYNEQFF. CDR3 DNA sequence: TGTGCCAGCAGCCAAGAGGTCTCATACAATGAGCAGTTCTTC.

The chain is built from TRBV24-1 and TRBJ2-1; 12 bases line up with TRBD2. Germline V lookup: CDR1 KGHDR, CDR2 SFDVKD. V gave up 3 bases and J gave up 6 bases; unmatched junction bases: 11. This CDR3 comprises 18 residues. Here the CDR3 reads CATSDPRLAGALSNEQFF. For the CDR3, the DNA is TGTGCCACCAGTGATCCCCGACTAGCGGGAGCCTTAAGCAATGAGCAGTTCTTC.

The rearrangement links TRBV7-9 to TRBJ2-7; maybe TRBD1 (5 bases). CDR1 and CDR2 (germline): SEHNR, FQNEAQ (reference sequence). The CDR3 has 12 amino acids. V dropped 1 base and J dropped 9 bases, with 10 bases sitting between them. The CDR3 is CASSLDQGGQYF. CDR3 sequence (DNA): TGTGCCAGCAGCTTAGACCAGGGCGGGCAGTACTTC. Together with reference TRBV7-9 and TRBJ2-7, the CDR3 gives the full variable domain: DTGVSQNPRHKITKRGQNVTFRCDPISEHNRLYWYRQTLGQGPEFLTYFQNEAQLEKSRLLSDRFSAERPKGSFSTLEIQRTEQGDSAMYLCASSLDQGGQYFGPGTRLTVT.

The rearrangement uses TRBV6-5 and TRBJ1-4; D might be TRBD1 (6 bases). V was shortened by 0 bases and J by 5 bases, with 13 bases between the two germline ends. The V gene's germline CDR1 is MNHEY and CDR2 SVGAGI. This CDR3 has 16 amino acids. CDR3 coding DNA: TGTGCCAGCAGTTACTCAGGGGGAGTCCACAATGAAAAACTGTTTTTT. Encoded protein: CASSYSGGVHNEKLFF.

The chain links TRBV7-2 to TRBJ2-1, with no clear D. Per the germline V gene, CDR1 is SGHTA and CDR2 is FQGNSA. The length of the CDR3 is 14 residues. The V end lost 1 base, the J end lost 7 bases, and 11 bases lay between the germline ends. The CDR3 is CASSLGALWNEQFF. As DNA, the CDR3 is TGTGCCAGCAGCTTAGGGGCCCTTTGGAATGAGCAGTTCTTC.